This T cell receptor beta chain was found in a study of T cell changes during pregnancy in multiple sclerosis. Assay: immunoSEQ multiplex PCR; the TCRdb copy retains only in-frame clones and omits some. Among 20,000 to 25,000 clones, around 93% were seen once, and the ten largest hold 0.55% to 0.8%. CDR1 and CDR2 from the germline V gene are LGHNA and YSLEER. The CDR3 is made up of 15 amino acids. V gave up 4 bases and J gave up 0 bases, with 12 bases separating them. The V and J genes are TRBV4-3 and TRBJ1-2; D might be TRBD1 (5 bases). This clonotype was sampled from a female donor with multiple sclerosis, enrolled in a pregnancy study. The material sequenced was CD4+ T cells from peripheral blood mononuclear cells, taken in the third trimester of pregnancy. As DNA, the CDR3 is TGCGCCAGCAGCCTAGCGGGACTATCTAACTATGGCTACACCTTC. Its protein is CASSLAGLSNYGYTF.